The 28 T cell receptor beta chains below come from one sample, sequenced in a study of T-cell reconstitution after alpha-beta-depleted transplantation in children (dated by TCRdb to the mid-2010s). Libraries were prepared through PCR. Sequencing instrument: Illumina HiSeq 2500. TCR library preparation used molecular barcoding, with unique molecular identifiers applied to normalize quantification of the TCRbeta repertoire. TCRdb handled the public reads itself, with Q25 trimming in fastp and clone calling in MiXCR, and kept productive beta chains. Each CDR3 protein appears once, grouped with its most common genes and DNA. This sample is represented by some 600,000 distinct CDR3 sequences; approximately 17% of them were singletons. 1.1% of the sample comes from the top ten. The input for sequencing was PBMCs from the stem cell graft donor, taken from the stem cell graft. These receptors were obtained from a human donor who donated a stem cell graft to a child with acute myeloid leukemia.

This clonotype was picked up a small number of times. Relative to the germline gene, one junction end is altered; a read error may explain this. The rearrangement joins TRBV7-7 to TRBJ2-2, with 8 bases that match TRBD1. The CDR3 extends over 15 amino acids. Germline CDR1 SSHAT, CDR2 FNYEAQ (reference sequence). The CDR3 nucleotides read TGTGCCACCAGCGGACAGGGCGCGAACACCGGGGAGCTGTTTTTT. As protein: CATSGQGANTGELFF.

The CDR3 loop reads CASSGEQGGAEAFF. Written as DNA, the CDR3 is TGTGCCAGCAGTGGGGAACAGGGTGGCGCTGAAGCTTTCTTT. The rearrangement joins TRBV25-1 to TRBJ1-1; D possibly corresponds to TRBD1 (6 bases). Per germline, CDR1 MGHDK and CDR2 SYGVNS. The CDR3 totals 14 residues. Trimming shortened V by 4 bases and J by 6 bases, and 15 bases separated the two germline ends. The entire variable domain, with the rest obtained from reference TRBV25-1 and TRBJ1-1, is as follows: EADIYQTPRYLVIGTGKKITLECSQTMGHDKMYWYQQDPGMELHLIHYSYGVNSTEKGDLSSESTVSRIRTEHFPLTLESARPSHTSQYLCASSGEQGGAEAFFGQGTRLTVV.

This clonotype was seen at least ten times. J is TRBJ1-2 and V is TRBV29-1; 8 bases are shared with TRBD1. Germline assignment: CDR1 SQVTM and CDR2 ANQGSEA. CDR3 length equals 10 residues. Trimming took 5 bases from V and 7 from J; bases not matched to a gene: 0. The CDR3 DNA reads as TGCAGCGTTCAGGGGGCTGGCTACACCTTC. This translates into CSVQGAGYTF.

This clonotype was seen ten or more times. The CDR3 loop is CSARRGGAYTGELFF. In DNA, the CDR3 is TGCAGTGCTCGGAGGGGGGGGGCGTACACCGGGGAGCTGTTTTTT. The J gene is TRBJ2-2, the V gene TRBV20-1; tentatively, D is TRBD2 (7 bases). Trimming shortened V by 5 bases and J by 3 bases, and 16 bases separated the two germline ends. Germline V CDR1 and CDR2: DFQATT, SNEGSKA (reference sequence). The CDR3 has 15 residues.

The table lists this clonotype with a few counts. This chain uses TRBV20-1 with TRBJ2-1; maybe TRBD1 (6 bases). Germline V lookup: CDR1 DFQATT, CDR2 SNEGSKA (reference sequence). CDR3 length equals 15 residues. Between the trimmed V and J ends, which lost 0 bases and 6 bases, there was a span of 15 bases. In DNA, the CDR3 is TGCAGTGCTAGAGATAGCGCAAGGGGGTTCAATGAGCAGTTCTTC. Its translation: CSARDSARGFNEQFF.

The gene calls are TRBV20-1 and TRBJ1-3; unclear D gene. The germline CDR1 and CDR2 sequences are DFQATT and SNEGSKA (reference sequence). Trimming cost V 4 bases and J 0 bases, with 7 bases left between them. The CDR3 consists of 13 residues. CDR3 DNA: TGCAGTGCTAAGGGCGGCTCTGGAAACACCATATATTTT. This encodes CSAKGGSGNTIYF.

This clonotype was detected only a few times. This chain uses TRBV5-1 with TRBJ1-2, with TRBD1 matching 11 bases. Trimming cost V 7 bases and J 1 base; bases outside gene matches: 9. The CDR3 runs to 16 residues. In germline, CDR1 is SGHRS, CDR2 YFSETQ. CDR3 sequence: CASGTGGSLFNYGYTF. The CDR3 DNA follows: TGCGCCAGCGGGACAGGGGGTTCCCTCTTTAACTATGGCTACACCTTC.

This clonotype was found a few times. This sequence joins TRBV7-3 and TRBJ2-1; tentatively, D is TRBD2 (6 bases). The CDR3 covers 14 residues. The germline CDR1 and CDR2 sequences are SGHTA and FQGTGA. Trimming stripped 1 base from V and 9 bases from J, with 13 bases between. CDR3 sequence: CASSLRGKEGEQFF. CDR3 DNA sequence: TGTGCCAGCAGCTTAAGGGGGAAGGAGGGTGAGCAGTTCTTC.

This clonotype was seen many times. The chain uses TRBV6-5 and TRBJ1-3, with D possibly being TRBD1 (5 bases). Trimming removed 0 bases at V and 0 bases at J, with 12 bases between. The CDR3 loop spans 17 amino acids. CDR1 is MNHEY and CDR2 is SVGAGI in the germline V gene. The CDR3 DNA sequence: TGTGCCAGCAGTTACTCCGGGACCGTCTCCTCTGGAAACACCATATATTTT. Protein: CASSYSGTVSSGNTIYF.

This clonotype came up many times. The genes are TRBV29-1 and TRBJ2-2, with 8 bases that match TRBD2. Trimming removed 1 base from V and 5 bases from J; junction bases left unmatched: 9. Per germline, CDR1 SQVTM and CDR2 ANQGSEA. This CDR3 comprises 16 residues. CDR3 nucleotides: TGCAGCGTTGAAGGCGGGTCTCCTAGCGGGACCGGGGAGCTGTTTTTT. Translating gives CSVEGGSPSGTGELFF.

This clonotype appeared many times. The J gene is TRBJ1-2, the V gene TRBV6-2 or TRBV6-3, with D tentatively TRBD1 (5 bases). Germline V CDR1 and CDR2: MNHEY, SVGEGT. Trimming took off 8 bases at V and 4 bases at J, with 14 bases between the two ends. This CDR3 is built from 13 residues. The CDR3 DNA reads as TGTGCCAGCCGGGACGGCCGCTTCTATGGCTACACCTTC. Protein: CASRDGRFYGYTF.

This rearrangement joins TRBV27 to TRBJ2-2; D is undetermined. This CDR3 region has 15 residues. The V gene lost 4 bases and the J gene lost 1 base, with 10 bases spanning the gap. CDR1 MNHEY and CDR2 SMNVEV come from the germline V gene (reference sequence). CDR3 nucleotide sequence: TGTGCCAGCAGTTCCTACTCCAGGAACACCGGGGAGCTGTTTTTT. Residues: CASSSYSRNTGELFF.

This clonotype has just a few counts. This rearrangement joins TRBV9 to TRBJ1-2; perhaps TRBD1 as D (6 bases). V lost 4 bases and J lost 7, with 17 bases in between. CDR3 length: 14 residues. In germline, CDR1 is SGDLS, CDR2 YYNGEE. This CDR3 reads CASSSWTEKGGYTF. In DNA, the CDR3 is TGTGCCAGCAGCTCATGGACAGAGAAGGGTGGCTACACCTTC.

This clonotype was counted many times. This chain connects TRBV12-3 or TRBV12-4 to TRBJ2-5; D might be TRBD1 (5 bases). V lost 3 bases and J lost 5, with 19 bases in between. This CDR3 is built from 16 residues. CDR3 sequence: CASSFQGSKGMETQYF. The CDR3 DNA reads TGTGCCAGCAGTTTCCAGGGTAGTAAAGGGATGGAGACCCAGTACTTC.

The chain carries TRBV15 and TRBJ2-4, with 7 bases identical to TRBD1. Per germline, CDR1 LNHNV and CDR2 YYDKDF (reference sequence). Unmatched junction bases numbered 9, after V lost 0 bases and J lost 1 base. This CDR3 region has 18 residues. The CDR3 protein is CATSREVLTGEAKNIQYF. Written as DNA, the CDR3 is TGTGCCACCAGCAGAGAAGTTTTAACAGGGGAGGCCAAAAACATTCAGTACTTC.

This clonotype was seen repeatedly, ten times or more. The chain carries TRBV6-5 and TRBJ1-2; no clear D gene. V was shortened by 0 bases and J by 8 bases, with 13 bases between the two germline ends. CDR1 is MNHEY and CDR2 is SVGAGI in the germline V gene. The CDR3 sequence is 14 residues long. The CDR3 region has the DNA TGTGCCAGCAGTTACTCAGAGGAGGCACGCGGCTACACCTTC. It translates to CASSYSEEARGYTF.

In this sample, this clonotype turned up a few times. This chain uses TRBV13 with TRBJ2-3; 9 bases map to TRBD2. V dropped 3 bases and J dropped 0; count of bases not matched to a gene: 7. The CDR3 is 17 amino acids. Germline-derived CDR1 and CDR2 are PRHDT and FYEKMQ (reference sequence). The CDR3 reads CASSLWTSVDSTDTQYF. In DNA, the CDR3 is TGTGCCAGCAGCTTGTGGACTAGCGTAGATAGCACAGATACGCAGTATTTT.

The chain recombines TRBV3-1 with TRBJ2-2; 7 positions match TRBD1. Losses at the gene ends were 1 base for V and 4 bases for J; bases not matched to a gene: 3. The CDR3 spans 15 residues. The germline gives CDR1 LGHDT, CDR2 YNNKEL (reference sequence). For the CDR3, the DNA is TGTGCCAGCAGCCAAGGACAGGGAACCACCGGGGAGCTGTTTTTT. It specifies CASSQGQGTTGELFF.

As regards this clonotype: One junction end does not reproduce the germline sequence, and a read error may be involved. The chain uses TRBV28 and TRBJ1-2; D unresolved. There are 12 residues in the CDR3. CDR1 is MDHEN and CDR2 is SYDVKM in the germline V gene. The CDR3 sequence: CASSPINYVYTF. The CDR3 DNA reads as TGTGCCAGCAGCCCCATTAACTATGTCTACACCTTC.

This chain joins TRBV7-9 and TRBJ1-1, with 8 bases lining up with TRBD1. The V segment lost 5 bases and the J segment 11 bases; nucleotides outside the gene matches: 4. From germline, CDR1 is SEHNR and CDR2 FQNEAQ (reference sequence). The CDR3 extends over 11 amino acids. The CDR3: CASSTQGVAFF. CDR3 nucleotide sequence: TGTGCCAGCAGCACACAGGGGGTGGCTTTCTTT.

This clonotype was counted at least ten times. The chain links TRBV20-1 to TRBJ1-5; a possible D gene is TRBD1 (5 bases). The CDR3 runs to 11 residues. V lost 6 bases to trimming and J lost 6 bases, with 9 bases between them. Germline values: CDR1 DFQATT, CDR2 SNEGSKA (reference sequence). The CDR3 sequence is CSAGGIQPQHF. The CDR3 region has the DNA TGCAGTGCGGGGGGAATTCAGCCCCAGCATTTT.

This chain connects TRBV7-2 to TRBJ2-1, with D perhaps matching TRBD1 (5 bases). V was shortened by 5 bases and J by 2 bases, with 19 bases between the two germline ends. The CDR3 runs 17 residues. From germline, CDR1 is SGHTA and CDR2 FQGNSA. Here the CDR3 reads CASSRQGTGATYNEQFF. For the CDR3, the DNA is TGTGCCAGCAGCCGTCAGGGCACAGGTGCAACCTACAATGAGCAGTTCTTC.

The chain uses TRBV24-1 and TRBJ2-1; D possibly uses TRBD1 or TRBD2 (5 bases each). Germline CDR1 is KGHDR and CDR2 is SFDVKD. V lost 5 bases and J 0 bases, leaving 19 bases between the germline ends. The CDR3 consists of 18 residues. CDR3 region: CATSVPLRDGLSYNEQFF. CDR3 DNA: TGTGCCACCAGTGTCCCCCTCCGGGACGGACTCTCCTACAATGAGCAGTTCTTC.

In its sample, this clonotype was seen once. The V and J genes are TRBV13 and TRBJ2-3, with 7 bases aligning to TRBD2. Germline CDR1 and CDR2: PRHDT and FYEKMQ (reference sequence). V lost 7 bases, J lost 5 bases, and 9 bases stayed unmatched. The CDR3 length is 14 residues. DNA of the CDR3: TGTGCCAGCAAGGGAGAGACTAGCCAAGATACGCAGTATTTT. This encodes CASKGETSQDTQYF. Full variable domain (missing parts from reference TRBV13 and TRBJ2-3): AAGVIQSPRHLIKEKRETATLKCYPIPRHDTVYWYQQGPGQDPQFLISFYEKMQSDKGSIPDRFSAQQFSDYHSELNMSSLELGDSALYFCASKGETSQDTQYFGPGTRLTVL.

V and J are TRBV4-1 and TRBJ2-5; D is unresolved. The germline gives CDR1 MGHRA, CDR2 YSYEKL. V was trimmed by 1 base and J by 2 bases, leaving 11 bases between them. The CDR3 extends over 15 amino acids. The CDR3 spells CASSQGGREQETQYF. CDR3 nucleotides: TGCGCCAGCAGCCAAGGTGGCAGAGAACAAGAGACCCAGTACTTC.

This clonotype was seen at least ten times. The chain joins TRBV4-3 to TRBJ2-2; the D is unclear. The CDR3 runs 17 residues. V was shortened by 4 bases and J by 4 bases, with 19 bases between the two germline ends. The V gene's germline CDR1 is LGHNA and CDR2 YSLEER. The CDR3 is CASSPKRIIAGTGELFF. Here the CDR3 DNA reads TGCGCCAGCAGCCCGAAGAGAATAATAGCAGGCACCGGGGAGCTGTTTTTT.

V and J are TRBV10-2 and TRBJ1-4; no clear D gene. The ends were cut back, 3 bases at V and 0 bases at J, with 5 bases in the middle. CDR3 length: 14 amino acids. Germline CDR1 and CDR2: WSHSY and SAAADI. Here the CDR3 reads CASSDGPTNEKLFF. In DNA form, the CDR3 reads TGCGCCAGCAGTGACGGACCAACTAATGAAAAACTGTTTTTT.

The rearrangement links TRBV10-3 to TRBJ2-3; the match to TRBD1 covers 8 bases. V gave up 8 bases and J gave up 2 bases; unmatched junction bases: 6. Germline CDR1 and CDR2: ENHRY and SYGVKD. The CDR3 is made up of 14 amino acids. The chain's CDR3 is CAIGDRGPTDTQYF. CDR3 in DNA: TGTGCCATCGGCGACAGGGGACCCACAGATACGCAGTATTTT.